This TCR beta chain was sequenced in a study of OX40 agonist ivuxolimab in advanced cancers. Study-level points and caveats: Within 6 weeks, CD4+ and CD8+ blood T cells expanded clonally at 0.1 to 3.0 mg/kg. Averaged across samples, CD8+ T cells carried more expanded clones than CD4+ did.

The CDR3 contains 16 residues. With 4 bases clipped from V and 6 bases from J, the junction kept 13 bases outside the gene matches. CDR1 is SGHTA, CDR2 FQGTGA, per germline. This clone was counted once. Its specificity is unknown. Measured with immunoSEQ multiplex PCR; TCRdb has only the in-frame clones, and not every one. The sample carries fewer than 120,000 clones, roughly 90% recorded once. The chain joins TRBV7-3 to TRBJ2-3; 7 bases fit TRBD1. The sequence came from an adult with an advanced solid tumor such as melanoma, head and neck, liver or kidney cancer. Sequencing used CD4+ or CD8+ T cells sorted from blood, obtained in a trial of the OX40 agonist ivuxolimab. The CDR3: CASSSRTAPTGDTQYF. CDR3 coding DNA: TGTGCCAGCAGCTCCAGGACAGCACCGACAGGGGATACGCAGTATTTT. Full variable domain (outside the CDR3, taken from reference TRBV7-3 and TRBJ2-3): GAGVSQTPSNKVTEKGKYVELRCDPISGHTALYWYRQSLGQGPEFLIYFQGTGAADDSGLPNDRFFAVRPEGSVSTLKIQRTERGDSAVYLCASSSRTAPTGDTQYFGPGTRLTVL.